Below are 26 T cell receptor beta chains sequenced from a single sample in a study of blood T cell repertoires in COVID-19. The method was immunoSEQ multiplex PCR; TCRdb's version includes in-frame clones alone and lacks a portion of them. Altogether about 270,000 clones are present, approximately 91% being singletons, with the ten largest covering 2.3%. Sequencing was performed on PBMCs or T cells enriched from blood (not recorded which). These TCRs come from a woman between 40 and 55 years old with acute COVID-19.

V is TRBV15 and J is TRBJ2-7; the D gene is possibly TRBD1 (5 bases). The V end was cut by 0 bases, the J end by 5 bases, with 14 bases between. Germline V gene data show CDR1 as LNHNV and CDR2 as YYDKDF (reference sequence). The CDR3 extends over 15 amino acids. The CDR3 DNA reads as TGTGCCACCAGCAGAGATCGGAAGGGGCTCGACGAGCAGTACTTC. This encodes CATSRDRKGLDEQYF. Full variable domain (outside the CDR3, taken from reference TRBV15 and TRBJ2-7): DAMVIQNPRYQVTQFGKPVTLSCSQTLNHNVMYWYQQKSSQAPKLLFHYYDKDFNNEADTPDNFQSRRPNTSFCFLDIRSPGLGDTAMYLCATSRDRKGLDEQYFGPGTRLTVT.

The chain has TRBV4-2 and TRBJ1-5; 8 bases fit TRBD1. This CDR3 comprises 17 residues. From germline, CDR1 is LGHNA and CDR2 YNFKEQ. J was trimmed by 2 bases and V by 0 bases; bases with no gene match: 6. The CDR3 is CASSQDGMGQGNQPQHF. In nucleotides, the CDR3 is TGTGCCAGCAGCCAAGATGGGATGGGACAGGGCAATCAGCCCCAGCATTTT.

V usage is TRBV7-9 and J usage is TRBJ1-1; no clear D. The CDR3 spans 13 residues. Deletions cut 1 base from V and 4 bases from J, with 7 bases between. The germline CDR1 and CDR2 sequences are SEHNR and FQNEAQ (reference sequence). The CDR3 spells CASSLEAGTEAFF. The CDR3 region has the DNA TGTGCCAGCAGCTTAGAGGCAGGCACTGAAGCTTTCTTT. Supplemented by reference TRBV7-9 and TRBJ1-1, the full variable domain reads DTGVSQNPRHKITKRGQNVTFRCDPISEHNRLYWYRQTLGQGPEFLTYFQNEAQLEKSRLLSDRFSAERPKGSFSTLEIQRTEQGDSAMYLCASSLEAGTEAFFGQGTRLTVV.

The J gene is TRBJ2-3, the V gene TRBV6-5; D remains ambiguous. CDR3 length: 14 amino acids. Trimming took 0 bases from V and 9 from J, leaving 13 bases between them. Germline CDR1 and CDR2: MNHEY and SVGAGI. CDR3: CASSYSPGSRTQYF. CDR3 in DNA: TGTGCCAGCAGTTACTCGCCAGGCTCAAGGACGCAGTATTTT.

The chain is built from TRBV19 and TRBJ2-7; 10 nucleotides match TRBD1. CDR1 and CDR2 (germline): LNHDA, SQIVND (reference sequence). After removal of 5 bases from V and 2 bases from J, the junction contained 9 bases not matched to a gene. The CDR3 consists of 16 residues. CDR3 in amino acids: CASSSFGTGVAYEQYF. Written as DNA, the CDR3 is TGTGCCAGTAGTTCGTTTGGGACAGGGGTTGCCTACGAGCAGTACTTC.

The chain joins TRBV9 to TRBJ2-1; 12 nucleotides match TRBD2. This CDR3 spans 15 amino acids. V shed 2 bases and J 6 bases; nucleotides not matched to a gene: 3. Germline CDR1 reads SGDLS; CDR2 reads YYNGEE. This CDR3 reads CASSVLAGGSNEQFF. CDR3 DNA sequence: TGTGCCAGCAGCGTTCTAGCGGGAGGGAGCAATGAGCAGTTCTTC.

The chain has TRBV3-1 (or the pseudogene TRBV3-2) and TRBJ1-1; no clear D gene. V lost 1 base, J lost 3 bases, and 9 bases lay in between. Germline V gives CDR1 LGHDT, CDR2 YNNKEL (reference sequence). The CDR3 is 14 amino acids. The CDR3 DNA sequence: TGTGCCAGCAGCCAAGGCCGCGGGGACACTGAAGCTTTCTTT. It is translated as CASSQGRGDTEAFF.

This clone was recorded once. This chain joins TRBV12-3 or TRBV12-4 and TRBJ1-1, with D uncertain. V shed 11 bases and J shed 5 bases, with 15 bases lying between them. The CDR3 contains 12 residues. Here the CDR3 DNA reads TGTGCCTCGGCAGGCGCGTTTACTGAAGCTTTCTTT. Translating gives CASAGAFTEAFF.

DNA of the CDR3: TGTGCCAGCAGCCAAGAGGCCTATGGCTACACCTTC. Translation gives CASSQEAYGYTF. V usage is TRBV14 and J usage is TRBJ1-2; D is unresolved. Germline lookup yields CDR1 SGHDN and CDR2 FVKESK. CDR3 length: 12 residues. Trimming shortened V by 0 bases and J by 4 bases, and 3 bases separated the two germline ends.

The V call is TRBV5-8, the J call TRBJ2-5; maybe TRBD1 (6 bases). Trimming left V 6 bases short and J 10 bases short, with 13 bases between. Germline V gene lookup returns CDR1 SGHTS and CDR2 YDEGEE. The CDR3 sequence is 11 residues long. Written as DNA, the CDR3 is TGTGCCAGCACCCGAAAAGGGGGCCAGTACTTC. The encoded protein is CASTRKGGQYF.

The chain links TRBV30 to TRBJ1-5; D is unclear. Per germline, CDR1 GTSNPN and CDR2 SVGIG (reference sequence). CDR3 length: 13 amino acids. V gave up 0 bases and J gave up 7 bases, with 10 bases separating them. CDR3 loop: CAWSVTDLQPQHF. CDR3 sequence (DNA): TGTGCCTGGAGTGTAACCGATCTACAGCCCCAGCATTTT.

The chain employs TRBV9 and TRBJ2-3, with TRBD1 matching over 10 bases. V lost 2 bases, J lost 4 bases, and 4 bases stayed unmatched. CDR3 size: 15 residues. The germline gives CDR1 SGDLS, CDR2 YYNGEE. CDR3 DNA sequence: TGTGCCAGCAGCGTTGCGACAGGGGGCGCAGATACGCAGTATTTT. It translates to CASSVATGGADTQYF.

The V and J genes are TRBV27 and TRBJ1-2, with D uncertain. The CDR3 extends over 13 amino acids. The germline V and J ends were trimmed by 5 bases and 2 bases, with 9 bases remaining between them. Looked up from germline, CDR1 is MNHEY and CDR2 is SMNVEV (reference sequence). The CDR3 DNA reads TGTGCCAGCAGTCCTGGGCCAAACTATGGCTACACCTTC. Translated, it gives CASSPGPNYGYTF.

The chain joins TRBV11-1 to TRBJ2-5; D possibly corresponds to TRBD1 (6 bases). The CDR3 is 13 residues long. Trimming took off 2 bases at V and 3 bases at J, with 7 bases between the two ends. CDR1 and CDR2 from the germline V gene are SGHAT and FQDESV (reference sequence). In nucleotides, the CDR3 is TGTGCCAGCAGCTTAAGGACAGAAGAGACCCAGTACTTC. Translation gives CASSLRTEETQYF.

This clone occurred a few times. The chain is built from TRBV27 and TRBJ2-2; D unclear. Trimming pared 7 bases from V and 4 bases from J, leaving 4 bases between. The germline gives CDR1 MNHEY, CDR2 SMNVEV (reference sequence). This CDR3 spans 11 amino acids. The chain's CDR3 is CASTSTGELFF. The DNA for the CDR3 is TGTGCCAGCACCTCCACCGGGGAGCTGTTTTTT.

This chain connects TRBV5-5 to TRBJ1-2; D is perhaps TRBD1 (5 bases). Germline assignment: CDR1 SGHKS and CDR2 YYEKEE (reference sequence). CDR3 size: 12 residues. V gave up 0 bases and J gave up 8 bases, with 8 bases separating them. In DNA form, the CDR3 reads TGTGCCAGCAGCTTGGAGGGGTGGGGCTACACCTTC. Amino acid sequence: CASSLEGWGYTF.

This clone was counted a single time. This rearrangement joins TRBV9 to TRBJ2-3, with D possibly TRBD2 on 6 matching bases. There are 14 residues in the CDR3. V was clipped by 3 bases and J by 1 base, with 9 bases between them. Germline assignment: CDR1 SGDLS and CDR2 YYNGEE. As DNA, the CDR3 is TGTGCCAGCAGCGAGGGAGGACGCACAGATACGCAGTATTTT. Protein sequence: CASSEGGRTDTQYF.

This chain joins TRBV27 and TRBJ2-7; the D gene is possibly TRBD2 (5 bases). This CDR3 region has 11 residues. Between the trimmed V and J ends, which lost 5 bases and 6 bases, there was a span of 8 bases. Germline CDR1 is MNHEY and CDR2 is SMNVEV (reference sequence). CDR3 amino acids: CASSRDSEQYF. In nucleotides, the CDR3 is TGTGCCAGCAGTCGGGATTCCGAGCAGTACTTC.

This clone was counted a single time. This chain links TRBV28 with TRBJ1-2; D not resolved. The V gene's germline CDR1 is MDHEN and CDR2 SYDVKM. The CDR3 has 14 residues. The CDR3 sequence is CAVTYSPDLYGYTF. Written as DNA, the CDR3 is TGTGCAGTGACATACTCCCCAGATCTATATGGCTACACCTTC.

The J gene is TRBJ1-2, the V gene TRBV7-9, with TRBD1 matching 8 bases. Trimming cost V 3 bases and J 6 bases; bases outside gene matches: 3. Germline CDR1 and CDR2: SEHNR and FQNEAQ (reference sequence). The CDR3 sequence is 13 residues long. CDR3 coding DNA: TGTGCCAGCAGCTTGACAGGGGACGATGGCTACACCTTC. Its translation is CASSLTGDDGYTF.

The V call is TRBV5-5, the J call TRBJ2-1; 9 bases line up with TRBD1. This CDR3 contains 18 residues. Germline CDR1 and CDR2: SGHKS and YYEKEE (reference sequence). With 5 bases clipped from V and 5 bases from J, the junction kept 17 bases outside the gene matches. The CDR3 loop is CASRFRTGDGWTHNEQFF. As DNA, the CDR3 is TGTGCCAGCAGATTCCGGACAGGGGACGGTTGGACCCACAATGAGCAGTTCTTC.

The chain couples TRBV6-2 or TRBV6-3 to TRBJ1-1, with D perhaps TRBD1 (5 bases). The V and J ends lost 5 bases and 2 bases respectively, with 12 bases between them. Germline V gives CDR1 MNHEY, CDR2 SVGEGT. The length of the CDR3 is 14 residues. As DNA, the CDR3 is TGTGCCAGCAGTGACAGCCATAGAAACACTGAAGCTTTCTTT. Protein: CASSDSHRNTEAFF.

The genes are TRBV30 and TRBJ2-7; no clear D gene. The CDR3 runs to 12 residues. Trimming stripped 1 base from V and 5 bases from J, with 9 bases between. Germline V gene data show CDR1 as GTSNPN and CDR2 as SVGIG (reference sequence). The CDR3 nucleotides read TGTGCCTGGAGTGATGGGCTGGACGAGCAGTACTTC. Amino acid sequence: CAWSDGLDEQYF.

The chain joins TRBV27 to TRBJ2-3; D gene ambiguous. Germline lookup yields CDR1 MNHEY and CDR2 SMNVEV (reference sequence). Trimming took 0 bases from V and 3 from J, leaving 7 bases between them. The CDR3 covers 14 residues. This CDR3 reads CASSLSRPTDTQYF. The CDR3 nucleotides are TGTGCCAGCAGTTTATCGCGCCCAACAGATACGCAGTATTTT.

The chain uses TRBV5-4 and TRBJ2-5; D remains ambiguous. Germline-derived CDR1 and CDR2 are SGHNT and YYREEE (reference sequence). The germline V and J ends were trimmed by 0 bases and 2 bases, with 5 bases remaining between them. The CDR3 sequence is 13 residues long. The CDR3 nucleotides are TGTGCCAGCAGCTTGGAACAGCAAGAGACCCAGTACTTC. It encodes CASSLEQQETQYF.

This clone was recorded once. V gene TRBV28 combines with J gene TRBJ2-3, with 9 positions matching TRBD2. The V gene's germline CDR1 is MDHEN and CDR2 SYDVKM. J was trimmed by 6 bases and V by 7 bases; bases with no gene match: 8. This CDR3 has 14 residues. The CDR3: CASMSAGGRDTQYF. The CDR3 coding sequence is TGTGCCAGCATGTCGGCGGGGGGGCGGGATACGCAGTATTTT.